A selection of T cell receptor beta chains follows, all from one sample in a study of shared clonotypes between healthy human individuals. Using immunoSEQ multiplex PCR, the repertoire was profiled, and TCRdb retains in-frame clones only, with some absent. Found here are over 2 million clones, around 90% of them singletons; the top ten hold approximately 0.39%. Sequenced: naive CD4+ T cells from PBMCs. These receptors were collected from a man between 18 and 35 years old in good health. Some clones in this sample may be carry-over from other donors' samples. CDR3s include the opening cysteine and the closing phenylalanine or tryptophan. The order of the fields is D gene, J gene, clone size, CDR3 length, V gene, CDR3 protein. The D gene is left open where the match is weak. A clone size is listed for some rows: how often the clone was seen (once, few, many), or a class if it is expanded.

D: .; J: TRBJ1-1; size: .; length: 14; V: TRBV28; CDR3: CASSFPPLGPEAFF
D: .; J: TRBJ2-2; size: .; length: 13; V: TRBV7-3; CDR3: CASSSRGTGELFF
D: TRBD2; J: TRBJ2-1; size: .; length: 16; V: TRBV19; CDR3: CASSIGSGGVWNEQFF
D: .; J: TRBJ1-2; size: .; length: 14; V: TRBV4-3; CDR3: CASSQETGSYGYTF
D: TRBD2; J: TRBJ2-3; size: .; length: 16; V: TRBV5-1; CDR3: CASSFIAGIGGDTQYF
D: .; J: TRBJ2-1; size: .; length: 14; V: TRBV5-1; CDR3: CASSFARADNEQFF
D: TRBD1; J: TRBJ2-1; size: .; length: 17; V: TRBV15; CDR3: CATSRGRRTGAVNEQFF
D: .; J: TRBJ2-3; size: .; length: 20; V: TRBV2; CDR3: CASRWEGERLLPGRTDTQYF
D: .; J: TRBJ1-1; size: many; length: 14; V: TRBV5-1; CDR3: CASSLDRVNTEAFF
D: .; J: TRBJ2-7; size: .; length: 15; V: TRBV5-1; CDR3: CASSLGTGATYEQYF
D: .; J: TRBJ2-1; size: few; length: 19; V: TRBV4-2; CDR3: CASSHPTAADPLDWREQFF
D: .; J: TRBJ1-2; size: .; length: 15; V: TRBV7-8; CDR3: CASSLEALSVNGYTF
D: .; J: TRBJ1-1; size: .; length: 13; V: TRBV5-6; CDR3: CASSLVSNTEAFF
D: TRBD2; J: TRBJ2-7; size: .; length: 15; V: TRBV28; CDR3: CASSRSREGRYEQYF
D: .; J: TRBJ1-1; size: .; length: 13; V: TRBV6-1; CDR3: CASSAHMNTEAFF
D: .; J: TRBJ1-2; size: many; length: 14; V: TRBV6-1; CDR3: CASTQGLSRNGYTF
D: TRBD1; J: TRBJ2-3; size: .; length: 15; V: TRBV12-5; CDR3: CASGFWTGSTDTQYF
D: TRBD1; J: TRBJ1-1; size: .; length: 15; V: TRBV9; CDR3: CASSARVGTDTEAFF
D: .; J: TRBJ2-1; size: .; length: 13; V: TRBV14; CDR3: CASSPRPHNEQFF
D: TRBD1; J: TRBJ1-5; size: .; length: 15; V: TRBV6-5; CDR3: CASSYRTGGNQPQHF
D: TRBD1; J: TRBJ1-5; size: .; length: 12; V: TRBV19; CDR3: CATDRVGQPQHF
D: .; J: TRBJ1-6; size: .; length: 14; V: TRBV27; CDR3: CASSQSSYNSPLHF
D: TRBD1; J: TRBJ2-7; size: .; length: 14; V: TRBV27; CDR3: CASSFNRGRREQYF
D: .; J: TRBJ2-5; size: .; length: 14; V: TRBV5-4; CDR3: CASSFQGGQETQYF
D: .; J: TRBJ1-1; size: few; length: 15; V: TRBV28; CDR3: CASSRRAGMNTEAFF
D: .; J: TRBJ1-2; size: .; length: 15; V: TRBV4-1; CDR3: CASSQDMGSDLGYTF
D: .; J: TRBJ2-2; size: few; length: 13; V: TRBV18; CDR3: CASSPQGTGELFF
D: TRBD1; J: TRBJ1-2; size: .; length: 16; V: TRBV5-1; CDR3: CASSLGSGQGDYGYTF
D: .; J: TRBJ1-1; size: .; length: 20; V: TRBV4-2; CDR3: CASSQDLSGFRTGRSTEAFF
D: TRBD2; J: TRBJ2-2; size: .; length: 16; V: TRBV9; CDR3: CASSVGLAVNTGELFF
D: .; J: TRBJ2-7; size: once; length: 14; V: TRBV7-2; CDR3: CASSLADGPYEQYF
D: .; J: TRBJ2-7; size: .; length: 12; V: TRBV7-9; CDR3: CASSPGTREQYF
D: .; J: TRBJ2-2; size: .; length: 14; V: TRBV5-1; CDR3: CASSEEGGTGELFF
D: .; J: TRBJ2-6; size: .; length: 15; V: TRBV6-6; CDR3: CASSSGGPGANVLTF
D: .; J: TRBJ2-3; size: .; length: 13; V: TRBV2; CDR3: CASSTLGGNTQYF
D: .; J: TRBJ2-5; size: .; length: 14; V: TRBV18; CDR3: CASSPDLVKETQYF
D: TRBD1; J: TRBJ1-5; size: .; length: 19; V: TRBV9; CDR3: CASSVAGGSGTGAGQPQHF
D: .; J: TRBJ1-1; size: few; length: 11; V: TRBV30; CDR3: CACAGNTEAFF
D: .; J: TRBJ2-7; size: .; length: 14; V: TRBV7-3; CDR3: CASSLIRFSYEQYF
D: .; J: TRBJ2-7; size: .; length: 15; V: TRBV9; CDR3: CASSQWASGTYEQYF
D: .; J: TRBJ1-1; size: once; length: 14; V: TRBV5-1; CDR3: CASSVMTENTEAFF